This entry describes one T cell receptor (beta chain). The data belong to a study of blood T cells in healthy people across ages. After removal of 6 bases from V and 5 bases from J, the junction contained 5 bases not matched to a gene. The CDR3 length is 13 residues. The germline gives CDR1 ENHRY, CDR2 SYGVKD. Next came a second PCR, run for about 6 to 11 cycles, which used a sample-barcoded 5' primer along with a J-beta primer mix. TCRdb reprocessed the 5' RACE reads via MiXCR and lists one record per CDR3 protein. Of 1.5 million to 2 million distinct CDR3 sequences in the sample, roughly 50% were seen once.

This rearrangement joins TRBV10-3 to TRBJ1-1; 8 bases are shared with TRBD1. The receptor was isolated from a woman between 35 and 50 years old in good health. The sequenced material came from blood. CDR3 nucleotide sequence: TGTGCCATCAGGAAGGGACAGGAGACTGAAGCTTTCTTT. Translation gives CAIRKGQETEAFF.